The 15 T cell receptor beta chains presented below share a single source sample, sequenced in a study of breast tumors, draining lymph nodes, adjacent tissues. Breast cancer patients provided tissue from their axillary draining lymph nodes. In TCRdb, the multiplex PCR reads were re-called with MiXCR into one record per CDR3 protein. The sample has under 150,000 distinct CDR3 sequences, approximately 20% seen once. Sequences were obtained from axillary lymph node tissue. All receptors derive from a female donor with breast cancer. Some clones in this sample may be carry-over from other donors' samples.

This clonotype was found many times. DNA for the CDR3: TGTGCCAGCAGCTTACTCTCCGGACTAGCGGGTTTCAATGAGCAGTTCTTC. Its translation is CASSLLSGLAGFNEQFF. The chain combines TRBV7-9 with TRBJ2-1; TRBD2 aligns across 11 bases. Trimming took 2 bases from V and 6 from J; bases not matched to a gene: 9. From germline, CDR1 is SEHNR and CDR2 FQNEAQ (reference sequence). CDR3 length: 17 amino acids.

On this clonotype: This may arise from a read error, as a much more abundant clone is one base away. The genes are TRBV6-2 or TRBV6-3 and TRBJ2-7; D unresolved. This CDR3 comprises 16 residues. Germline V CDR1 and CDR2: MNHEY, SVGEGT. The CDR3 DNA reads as TGTGCCGGCAGCAAAACGACCTCGACGAGCTCCTACGAGCAGTACTTC. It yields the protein CAGSKTTSTSSYEQYF.

The CDR3 DNA follows: TGTGCCAGCAAAAGGGGACCCCCGAACACCGGGGAGCTGTTTTTT. Translation: CASKRGPPNTGELFF. J is TRBJ2-2 and V is TRBV28; D tentatively fits TRBD1 or TRBD2 (5 bases each). The CDR3 loop spans 15 amino acids. V lost 7 bases and J lost 0, with 12 bases in between. From germline, CDR1 is MDHEN and CDR2 SYDVKM.

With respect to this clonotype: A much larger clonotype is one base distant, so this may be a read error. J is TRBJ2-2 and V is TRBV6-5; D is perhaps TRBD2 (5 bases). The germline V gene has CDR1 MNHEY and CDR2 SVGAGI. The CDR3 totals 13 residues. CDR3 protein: CASNDANTGELLF. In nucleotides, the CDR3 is TGTGCCAGCAACGACGCGAACACCGGGGAGCTGCTTTTT.

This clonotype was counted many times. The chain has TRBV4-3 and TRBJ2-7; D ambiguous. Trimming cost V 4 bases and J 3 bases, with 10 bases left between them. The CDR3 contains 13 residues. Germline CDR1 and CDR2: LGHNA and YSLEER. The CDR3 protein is CASSPRVGYEQYF. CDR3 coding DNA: TGCGCCAGCAGCCCACGGGTTGGCTACGAGCAGTACTTC.

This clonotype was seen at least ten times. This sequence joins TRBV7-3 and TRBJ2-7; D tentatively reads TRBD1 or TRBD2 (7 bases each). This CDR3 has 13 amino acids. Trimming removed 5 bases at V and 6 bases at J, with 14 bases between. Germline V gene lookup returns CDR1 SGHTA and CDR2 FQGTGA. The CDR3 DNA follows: TGTGCCAGCAGCGTGGGGAGGGGGCTCGAGCAGTACTTC. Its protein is CASSVGRGLEQYF.

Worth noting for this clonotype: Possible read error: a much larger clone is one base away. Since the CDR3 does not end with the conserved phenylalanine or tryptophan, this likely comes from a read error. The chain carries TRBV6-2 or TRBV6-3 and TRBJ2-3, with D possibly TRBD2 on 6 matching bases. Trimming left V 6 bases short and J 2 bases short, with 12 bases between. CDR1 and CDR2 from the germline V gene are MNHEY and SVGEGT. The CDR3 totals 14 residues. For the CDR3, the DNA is TGTGCCAGCAGGACGGGACTCCACACAGATACGCAGTATTCT. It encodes CASRTGLHTDTQYS.

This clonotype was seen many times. CDR3 DNA sequence: TGTGCCAGCAGTTACGTGGATTCACCCCTCCACTTT. This translates into CASSYVDSPLHF. The chain links TRBV6-6 to TRBJ1-6; no firm D call. V gave up 2 bases and J gave up 8 bases, with 4 bases separating them. CDR3 length: 12 residues. CDR1 and CDR2 (germline): MNHNY, SVGAGI (reference sequence).

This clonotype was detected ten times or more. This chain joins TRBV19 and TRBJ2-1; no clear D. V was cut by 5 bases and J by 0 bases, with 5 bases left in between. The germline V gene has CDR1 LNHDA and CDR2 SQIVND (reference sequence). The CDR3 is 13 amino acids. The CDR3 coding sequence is TGTGCCAGTAGTCCAAACTCCTACAATGAGCAGTTCTTC. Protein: CASSPNSYNEQFF.

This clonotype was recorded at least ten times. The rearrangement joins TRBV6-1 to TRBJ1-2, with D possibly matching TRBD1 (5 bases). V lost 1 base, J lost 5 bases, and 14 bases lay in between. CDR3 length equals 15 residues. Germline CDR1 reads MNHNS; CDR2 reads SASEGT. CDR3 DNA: TGTGCCAGCAGTGAAGATTACAGGCCGTGGTATGGCTACACCTTC. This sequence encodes CASSEDYRPWYGYTF.

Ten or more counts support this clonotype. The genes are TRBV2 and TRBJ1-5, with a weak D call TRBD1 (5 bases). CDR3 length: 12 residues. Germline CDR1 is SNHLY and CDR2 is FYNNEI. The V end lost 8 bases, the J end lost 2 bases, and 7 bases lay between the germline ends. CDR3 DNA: TGTGCCAGCGGGGGGGGCAATCAGCCCCAGCATTTT. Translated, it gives CASGGGNQPQHF.

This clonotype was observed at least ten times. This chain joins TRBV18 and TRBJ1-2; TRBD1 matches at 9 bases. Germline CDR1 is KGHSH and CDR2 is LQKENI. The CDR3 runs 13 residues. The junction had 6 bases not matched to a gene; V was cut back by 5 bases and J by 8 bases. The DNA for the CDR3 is TGTGCCAGCTCAACACAGGGGGCGATCGGCTACACCTTC. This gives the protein CASSTQGAIGYTF. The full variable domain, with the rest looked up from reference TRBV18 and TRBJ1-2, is NAGVMQNPRHLVRRRGQEARLRCSPMKGHSHVYWYRQLPEEGLKFMVYLQKENIIDESGMPKERFSAEFPKEGPSILRIQQVVRGDSAAYFCASSTQGAIGYTFGSGTRLTVV.

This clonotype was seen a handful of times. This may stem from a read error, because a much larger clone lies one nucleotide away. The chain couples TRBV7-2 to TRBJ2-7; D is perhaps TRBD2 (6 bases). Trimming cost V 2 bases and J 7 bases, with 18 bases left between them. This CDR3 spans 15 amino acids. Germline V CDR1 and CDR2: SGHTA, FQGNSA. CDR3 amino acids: CASSLRTSTAREQYF. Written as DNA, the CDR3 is TGTGCCAGCAGCTTAAGAACTAGCACCGCTAGAGAGCAGTACTTC.

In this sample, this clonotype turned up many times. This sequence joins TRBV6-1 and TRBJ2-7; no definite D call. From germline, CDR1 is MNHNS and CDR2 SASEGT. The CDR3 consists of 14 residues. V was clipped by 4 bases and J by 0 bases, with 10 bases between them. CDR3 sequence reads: CASSVGGRSYEQYF. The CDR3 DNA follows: TGTGCCAGCAGTGTTGGCGGCCGCTCCTACGAGCAGTACTTC.

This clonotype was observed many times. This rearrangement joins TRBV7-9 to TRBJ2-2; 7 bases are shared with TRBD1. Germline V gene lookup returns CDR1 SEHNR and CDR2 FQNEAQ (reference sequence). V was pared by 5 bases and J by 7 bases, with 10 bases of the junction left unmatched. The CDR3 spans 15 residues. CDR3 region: CASSQPQGLGGELFF. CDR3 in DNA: TGTGCCAGCAGCCAACCACAGGGGCTCGGCGGGGAGCTGTTTTTT.